This T cell receptor beta chain was obtained from a study of blood T cell repertoires in COVID-19. This clone was counted once. Trimming pared 6 bases from V and 0 bases from J, leaving 9 bases between. The CDR3 sequence is 15 residues long. Germline V gene sequence: CDR1 MNHEY, CDR2 SVGAGI. Per the original methods: How many nucleated cells were present was estimated from reference gene primer amplification. Profiling relied on immunoSEQ multiplex PCR, and the TCRdb table lists in-frame clones only, not all of them. That table is the source of V, J and clone size, and D and trimming were worked out from the DNA. The sample gives roughly 200,000 clones, less than 95% of which show up once; approximately 0.69% is in the top ten.

The receptor was derived from a man aged 30 to 39 with COVID-19, enrolled during active disease. The sample consisted of peripheral blood. The chain combines TRBV6-5 with TRBJ1-6, with D unclear. The CDR3 reads CASRREGSYNSPLHF. CDR3 nucleotides: TGTGCCAGCAGAAGGGAGGGCTCCTATAATTCACCCCTCCACTTT.